The 29 T cell receptor beta chains below all came from one sample that was sequenced in a study of blood T cell repertoires in COVID-19. TCRdb's copy holds only in-frame clones and misses some; the assay was immunoSEQ multiplex PCR. The sample consists of 200,000 or so clones, 60% to 80% of them appearing once. The specimen sequenced was peripheral blood. Receptor source: a man aged 55 to 70 with active or convalescent COVID-19.

This clone occurred once. V usage is TRBV28 and J usage is TRBJ2-1, with D maybe TRBD1 (5 bases). V was clipped by 2 bases and J by 12 bases, with 11 bases between them. Per germline, CDR1 MDHEN and CDR2 SYDVKM. This CDR3 has 12 amino acids. The CDR3 nucleotides are TGTGCCAGCAGTTTACGGCAGGGTAGGCAGTTCTTC. Translation: CASSLRQGRQFF.

V is TRBV5-1 and J is TRBJ2-2; TRBD2 aligns across 7 bases. Germline lookup yields CDR1 SGHRS and CDR2 YFSETQ. Unmatched junction bases numbered 4, after V lost 4 bases and J lost 4 bases. The CDR3 runs to 14 residues. Here the CDR3 DNA reads TGCGCCAGCAGCGACCCTAGCGGCACCGGGGAGCTGTTTTTT. It is translated as CASSDPSGTGELFF.

The chain is built from TRBV6-5 and TRBJ2-5; 7 positions match TRBD2. After removal of 6 bases from V and 5 bases from J, the junction contained 3 bases not matched to a gene. CDR3 length: 12 residues. Looked up from germline, CDR1 is MNHEY and CDR2 is SVGAGI. CDR3 protein: CASSPGGETQYF. The CDR3 bases are TGTGCCAGCAGCCCCGGGGGGGAGACCCAGTACTTC.

The chain joins TRBV5-1 to TRBJ1-1; D gene uncertain. Germline CDR1 SGHRS, CDR2 YFSETQ. V lost 5 bases and J 0 bases, leaving 8 bases between the germline ends. The CDR3 covers 13 residues. DNA for the CDR3: TGCGCCAGCAGGGAGGGCTTGAACACTGAAGCTTTCTTT. This codes for CASREGLNTEAFF.

CDR3 in amino acids: CASSRRDRIKGEQYF. DNA for the CDR3: TGTGCCAGCAGTCGCCGGGACAGAATCAAGGGCGAGCAGTACTTC. V and J are TRBV6-5 and TRBJ2-7, with TRBD1 matching 7 bases. V shed 5 bases, J shed 6 bases, and the junction held 13 bases outside the gene matches. This CDR3 region has 15 residues. Germline V gene data show CDR1 as MNHEY and CDR2 as SVGAGI.

This clone turned up a few times. The rearrangement joins TRBV28 to TRBJ1-5, with D perhaps matching TRBD1 (6 bases). This CDR3 region has 15 residues. Trimming shortened V by 2 bases and J by 7 bases, and 15 bases separated the two germline ends. The germline CDR1 and CDR2 sequences are MDHEN and SYDVKM. The CDR3 sequence is CASSLIGGDWQPQHF. As DNA, the CDR3 is TGTGCCAGCAGTTTAATAGGGGGGGATTGGCAGCCCCAGCATTTT.

This clone appeared a single time. The chain carries TRBV20-1 and TRBJ2-1; maybe TRBD1 (5 bases). V lost 3 bases, J lost 1 base, and 13 bases lay in between. Per germline, CDR1 DFQATT and CDR2 SNEGSKA (reference sequence). The CDR3 covers 15 residues. The CDR3: CSASPPKGSYNEQFF. CDR3 in DNA: TGCAGTGCTAGTCCCCCCAAGGGGTCCTACAATGAGCAGTTCTTC.

The chain joins TRBV18 to TRBJ2-7, with 13 bases that match TRBD2. After removal of 0 bases from V and 3 bases from J, the junction contained 5 bases not matched to a gene. Germline assignment: CDR1 KGHSH and CDR2 LQKENI. The CDR3 is made up of 17 amino acids. CDR3 amino acids: CASSPPIGTSGNYEQYF. The CDR3 DNA is TGTGCCAGCTCACCACCGATCGGGACTAGCGGGAACTACGAGCAGTACTTC.

This chain connects TRBV6-5 to TRBJ1-2; 7 positions agree with TRBD1. This CDR3 spans 13 amino acids. The trim removed 6 bases at V and 5 bases at J, leaving 6 bases unmatched. In germline, CDR1 is MNHEY, CDR2 SVGAGI. CDR3 sequence (DNA): TGTGCCAGCAGGGACCCGACAGGGTATGGCTACACCTTC. Amino acid sequence: CASRDPTGYGYTF.

This clone was detected only once. The chain employs TRBV3-1 (or the pseudogene TRBV3-2) and TRBJ2-2, with 7 bases fitting TRBD2. CDR3 length equals 13 residues. J lost 5 bases, V lost 3 bases, and 0 bases had no gene match. Germline V CDR1 and CDR2: LGHDT, YNNKEL (reference sequence). Written as DNA, the CDR3 is TGTGCCAGCAGCCATAGCGGGACCGGGGAGCTGTTTTTT. Its protein product is CASSHSGTGELFF.

The V gene is TRBV11-1, the J gene TRBJ2-1; D might be TRBD2 (6 bases). The CDR3 covers 14 residues. Deletions cut 11 bases from V and 8 bases from J, with 22 bases between. Per the germline V gene, CDR1 is SGHAT and CDR2 is FQDESV (reference sequence). The CDR3 DNA is TGTGCCGGGTCGGATGCGGGATATCGCGATGAGCAGTTCTTC. Residues: CAGSDAGYRDEQFF.

This clone was recorded a few times. The rearrangement uses TRBV5-8 and TRBJ1-4; the D gene is possibly TRBD1 (6 bases). Germline V gene sequence: CDR1 SGHTS, CDR2 YDEGEE. The CDR3 is made up of 14 amino acids. Trimming stripped 5 bases from V and 8 bases from J, with 16 bases between. The CDR3 DNA is TGTGCCAGCAGAGCGGGCGGGGGCTTCGAAAAACTGTTTTTT. This translates into CASRAGGGFEKLFF.

The chain combines TRBV7-3 with TRBJ2-7, with 9 bases aligning to TRBD2. Germline V gives CDR1 SGHTA, CDR2 FQGTGA. V gave up 2 bases and J gave up 2 bases; unmatched junction bases: 1. This CDR3 has 14 residues. The CDR3 sequence is CASSLLAGPYEQYF. The DNA of the CDR3 is TGTGCCAGCAGCTTACTAGCGGGGCCCTACGAGCAGTACTTC.

The chain employs TRBV18 and TRBJ1-1; 7 nucleotides line up with TRBD1. CDR3 length equals 14 residues. Germline lookup yields CDR1 KGHSH and CDR2 LQKENI. Trimming removed 7 bases from V and 9 bases from J; junction bases left unmatched: 14. In DNA form, the CDR3 reads TGTGCCAGCTTACAGGAGGTCCGGGGACAGAAAGCTTTCTTT. Protein: CASLQEVRGQKAFF.

This chain links TRBV9 with TRBJ1-5; no definite D call. Trimming cost V 0 bases and J 6 bases, with 10 bases left between them. CDR1 and CDR2 (germline): SGDLS, YYNGEE. The CDR3 covers 14 residues. The CDR3 DNA is TGTGCCAGCAGCGTAGGTCCGGCGGGTCAGCCCCAGCATTTT. Translated, it gives CASSVGPAGQPQHF.

The chain links TRBV29-1 to TRBJ1-2; 12 bases line up with TRBD1. The CDR3 spans 13 residues. The V and J ends lost 6 bases and 6 bases, in that order; junction bases with no gene match: 5. Germline CDR1 reads SQVTM; CDR2 reads ANQGSEA. The CDR3 DNA sequence: TGCAGCGTACTCGGGACAGGGGGCGATGGCTACACCTTC. Its protein product is CSVLGTGGDGYTF.

This clone was counted a single time. This chain uses TRBV7-9 with TRBJ2-1; 8 bases are a match to TRBD2. Germline V lookup: CDR1 SEHNR, CDR2 FQNEAQ (reference sequence). This CDR3 is 16 amino acids long. V trimming: 1 base; J trimming: 0 bases; junction bases outside the gene matches: 2. The CDR3 bases are TGTGCCAGCAGCTTAGGGAGCGGGAGCTCCTACAATGAGCAGTTCTTC. It is translated as CASSLGSGSSYNEQFF.

The rearrangement links TRBV5-4 to TRBJ2-1; 9 nucleotides align to TRBD1. Germline-derived CDR1 and CDR2 are SGHNT and YYREEE (reference sequence). Trimming removed 4 bases from V and 9 bases from J; junction bases left unmatched: 11. This CDR3 region has 15 residues. The CDR3 region is CASSRWGQGRGEQFF. CDR3 nucleotides: TGTGCCAGCAGCCGATGGGGACAGGGAAGAGGTGAGCAGTTCTTC.

This sequence joins TRBV7-3 and TRBJ2-7; D is uncertain. Germline CDR1 and CDR2: SGHTA and FQGTGA. The CDR3 runs to 13 residues. Trimming left V 2 bases short and J 3 bases short, with 8 bases between. This chain's CDR3 is CASSLGPFYEQYF. CDR3 DNA sequence: TGTGCCAGCAGCTTAGGCCCATTCTACGAGCAGTACTTC.

This chain connects TRBV9 to TRBJ2-3, with TRBD2 matching 8 bases. V trimming: 1 base; J trimming: 3 bases; junction bases outside the gene matches: 4. Germline CDR1 reads SGDLS; CDR2 reads YYNGEE. The CDR3 runs 15 residues. CDR3: CASSVQAGDTDTQYF. For the CDR3, the DNA is TGTGCCAGCAGCGTACAAGCGGGAGATACAGATACGCAGTATTTT.

A single count supports this clone. This rearrangement joins TRBV9 to TRBJ2-2; D might be TRBD1 (7 bases). Germline CDR1 reads SGDLS; CDR2 reads YYNGEE. There are 15 residues in the CDR3. V was shortened by 4 bases and J by 4 bases, with 14 bases between the two germline ends. DNA of the CDR3: TGTGCCAGCAGCCCCAGACAGGGACTCACCGGGGAGCTGTTTTTT. Protein: CASSPRQGLTGELFF.

The rearrangement uses TRBV27 and TRBJ1-6, with 8 bases that match TRBD1. CDR1 is MNHEY and CDR2 is SMNVEV in the germline V gene (reference sequence). V dropped 3 bases and J dropped 7; count of bases not matched to a gene: 8. This CDR3 has 16 residues. CDR3 protein: CASSFSGTGLNSPLHF. The CDR3, as DNA: TGTGCCAGCAGTTTTTCAGGGACAGGATTAAATTCACCCCTCCACTTT.

This chain links TRBV6-5 with TRBJ1-3, with unresolved D. V lost 6 bases to trimming and J lost 0 bases, with 9 bases between them. In germline, CDR1 is MNHEY, CDR2 SVGAGI. The CDR3 has 14 amino acids. The CDR3 DNA is TGTGCCAGCAGCGTCGGGAACTCTGGAAACACCATATATTTT. Protein product: CASSVGNSGNTIYF.

This sequence joins TRBV7-2 and TRBJ2-6; TRBD1 aligns across 10 bases. V was clipped by 6 bases and J by 0 bases; unmatched bases: 8. This CDR3 is built from 18 residues. The germline CDR1 and CDR2 sequences are SGHTA and FQGNSA. The CDR3 region has the DNA TGTGCCAGCAGACGTGGGGGACAGGGGAGCTCTGGGGCCAACGTCCTGACTTTC. It encodes CASRRGGQGSSGANVLTF.

This chain connects TRBV7-3 to TRBJ2-1, with 10 bases matching TRBD2. Unmatched junction bases numbered 8, after V lost 2 bases and J lost 10 bases. The CDR3 spans 15 residues. Germline V gene data show CDR1 as SGHTA and CDR2 as FQGTGA. CDR3 region: CASSLASGGIGEQFF. In DNA, the CDR3 is TGTGCCAGCAGCTTAGCTAGCGGGGGAATTGGAGAGCAGTTCTTC.

CDR3 region: CASSLTPLISGRVSNEQFF. The CDR3 DNA reads as TGTGCCAGCAGCTTAACTCCCTTGATAAGCGGGAGAGTTAGTAATGAGCAGTTCTTC. This chain uses TRBV7-3 with TRBJ2-1; 8 nucleotides line up with TRBD2. The CDR3 consists of 19 residues. The trim removed 0 bases at V and 7 bases at J, leaving 17 bases unmatched. Germline CDR1 reads SGHTA; CDR2 reads FQGTGA.

The rearrangement joins TRBV21-1 to TRBJ2-7; the table's D gene call, TRBD1, was not cross checked with the DNA. TRBV21-1 is flagged as a pseudogene. The CDR3 runs to 18 residues. CDR3 amino acids: CASSKVVKARVSGHEQYF. As DNA, the CDR3 is TGTGCCAGCAGCAAAGTGGTTAAGGCCAGGGTCAGTGGTCACGAGCAGTACTTC.

This chain links TRBV5-6 with TRBJ2-7; 9 nucleotides align to TRBD1. Germline-derived CDR1 and CDR2 are SGHDT and YYEEEE. V shed 4 bases and J 5 bases; nucleotides not matched to a gene: 7. The CDR3 has 14 amino acids. The CDR3 here is CASSRTGVLDEQYF. CDR3 sequence (DNA): TGTGCCAGCAGCAGGACAGGGGTTCTCGACGAGCAGTACTTC. Full variable domain (rest looked up from reference TRBV5-6 and TRBJ2-7): DAGVTQSPTHLIKTRGQQVTLRCSPKSGHDTVSWYQQALGQGPQFIFQYYEEEERQRGNFPDRFSGHQFPNYSSELNVNALLLGDSALYLCASSRTGVLDEQYFGPGTRLTVT.

The rearrangement joins TRBV24-1 to TRBJ1-1; no reliable D call. Germline lookup yields CDR1 KGHDR and CDR2 SFDVKD. The CDR3 totals 11 residues. Between the trimmed V and J ends, which lost 9 bases and 3 bases, there was a span of 7 bases. Written as DNA, the CDR3 is TGTGCCACCGCCGGGGACACTGAAGCTTTCTTT. It is translated as CATAGDTEAFF.